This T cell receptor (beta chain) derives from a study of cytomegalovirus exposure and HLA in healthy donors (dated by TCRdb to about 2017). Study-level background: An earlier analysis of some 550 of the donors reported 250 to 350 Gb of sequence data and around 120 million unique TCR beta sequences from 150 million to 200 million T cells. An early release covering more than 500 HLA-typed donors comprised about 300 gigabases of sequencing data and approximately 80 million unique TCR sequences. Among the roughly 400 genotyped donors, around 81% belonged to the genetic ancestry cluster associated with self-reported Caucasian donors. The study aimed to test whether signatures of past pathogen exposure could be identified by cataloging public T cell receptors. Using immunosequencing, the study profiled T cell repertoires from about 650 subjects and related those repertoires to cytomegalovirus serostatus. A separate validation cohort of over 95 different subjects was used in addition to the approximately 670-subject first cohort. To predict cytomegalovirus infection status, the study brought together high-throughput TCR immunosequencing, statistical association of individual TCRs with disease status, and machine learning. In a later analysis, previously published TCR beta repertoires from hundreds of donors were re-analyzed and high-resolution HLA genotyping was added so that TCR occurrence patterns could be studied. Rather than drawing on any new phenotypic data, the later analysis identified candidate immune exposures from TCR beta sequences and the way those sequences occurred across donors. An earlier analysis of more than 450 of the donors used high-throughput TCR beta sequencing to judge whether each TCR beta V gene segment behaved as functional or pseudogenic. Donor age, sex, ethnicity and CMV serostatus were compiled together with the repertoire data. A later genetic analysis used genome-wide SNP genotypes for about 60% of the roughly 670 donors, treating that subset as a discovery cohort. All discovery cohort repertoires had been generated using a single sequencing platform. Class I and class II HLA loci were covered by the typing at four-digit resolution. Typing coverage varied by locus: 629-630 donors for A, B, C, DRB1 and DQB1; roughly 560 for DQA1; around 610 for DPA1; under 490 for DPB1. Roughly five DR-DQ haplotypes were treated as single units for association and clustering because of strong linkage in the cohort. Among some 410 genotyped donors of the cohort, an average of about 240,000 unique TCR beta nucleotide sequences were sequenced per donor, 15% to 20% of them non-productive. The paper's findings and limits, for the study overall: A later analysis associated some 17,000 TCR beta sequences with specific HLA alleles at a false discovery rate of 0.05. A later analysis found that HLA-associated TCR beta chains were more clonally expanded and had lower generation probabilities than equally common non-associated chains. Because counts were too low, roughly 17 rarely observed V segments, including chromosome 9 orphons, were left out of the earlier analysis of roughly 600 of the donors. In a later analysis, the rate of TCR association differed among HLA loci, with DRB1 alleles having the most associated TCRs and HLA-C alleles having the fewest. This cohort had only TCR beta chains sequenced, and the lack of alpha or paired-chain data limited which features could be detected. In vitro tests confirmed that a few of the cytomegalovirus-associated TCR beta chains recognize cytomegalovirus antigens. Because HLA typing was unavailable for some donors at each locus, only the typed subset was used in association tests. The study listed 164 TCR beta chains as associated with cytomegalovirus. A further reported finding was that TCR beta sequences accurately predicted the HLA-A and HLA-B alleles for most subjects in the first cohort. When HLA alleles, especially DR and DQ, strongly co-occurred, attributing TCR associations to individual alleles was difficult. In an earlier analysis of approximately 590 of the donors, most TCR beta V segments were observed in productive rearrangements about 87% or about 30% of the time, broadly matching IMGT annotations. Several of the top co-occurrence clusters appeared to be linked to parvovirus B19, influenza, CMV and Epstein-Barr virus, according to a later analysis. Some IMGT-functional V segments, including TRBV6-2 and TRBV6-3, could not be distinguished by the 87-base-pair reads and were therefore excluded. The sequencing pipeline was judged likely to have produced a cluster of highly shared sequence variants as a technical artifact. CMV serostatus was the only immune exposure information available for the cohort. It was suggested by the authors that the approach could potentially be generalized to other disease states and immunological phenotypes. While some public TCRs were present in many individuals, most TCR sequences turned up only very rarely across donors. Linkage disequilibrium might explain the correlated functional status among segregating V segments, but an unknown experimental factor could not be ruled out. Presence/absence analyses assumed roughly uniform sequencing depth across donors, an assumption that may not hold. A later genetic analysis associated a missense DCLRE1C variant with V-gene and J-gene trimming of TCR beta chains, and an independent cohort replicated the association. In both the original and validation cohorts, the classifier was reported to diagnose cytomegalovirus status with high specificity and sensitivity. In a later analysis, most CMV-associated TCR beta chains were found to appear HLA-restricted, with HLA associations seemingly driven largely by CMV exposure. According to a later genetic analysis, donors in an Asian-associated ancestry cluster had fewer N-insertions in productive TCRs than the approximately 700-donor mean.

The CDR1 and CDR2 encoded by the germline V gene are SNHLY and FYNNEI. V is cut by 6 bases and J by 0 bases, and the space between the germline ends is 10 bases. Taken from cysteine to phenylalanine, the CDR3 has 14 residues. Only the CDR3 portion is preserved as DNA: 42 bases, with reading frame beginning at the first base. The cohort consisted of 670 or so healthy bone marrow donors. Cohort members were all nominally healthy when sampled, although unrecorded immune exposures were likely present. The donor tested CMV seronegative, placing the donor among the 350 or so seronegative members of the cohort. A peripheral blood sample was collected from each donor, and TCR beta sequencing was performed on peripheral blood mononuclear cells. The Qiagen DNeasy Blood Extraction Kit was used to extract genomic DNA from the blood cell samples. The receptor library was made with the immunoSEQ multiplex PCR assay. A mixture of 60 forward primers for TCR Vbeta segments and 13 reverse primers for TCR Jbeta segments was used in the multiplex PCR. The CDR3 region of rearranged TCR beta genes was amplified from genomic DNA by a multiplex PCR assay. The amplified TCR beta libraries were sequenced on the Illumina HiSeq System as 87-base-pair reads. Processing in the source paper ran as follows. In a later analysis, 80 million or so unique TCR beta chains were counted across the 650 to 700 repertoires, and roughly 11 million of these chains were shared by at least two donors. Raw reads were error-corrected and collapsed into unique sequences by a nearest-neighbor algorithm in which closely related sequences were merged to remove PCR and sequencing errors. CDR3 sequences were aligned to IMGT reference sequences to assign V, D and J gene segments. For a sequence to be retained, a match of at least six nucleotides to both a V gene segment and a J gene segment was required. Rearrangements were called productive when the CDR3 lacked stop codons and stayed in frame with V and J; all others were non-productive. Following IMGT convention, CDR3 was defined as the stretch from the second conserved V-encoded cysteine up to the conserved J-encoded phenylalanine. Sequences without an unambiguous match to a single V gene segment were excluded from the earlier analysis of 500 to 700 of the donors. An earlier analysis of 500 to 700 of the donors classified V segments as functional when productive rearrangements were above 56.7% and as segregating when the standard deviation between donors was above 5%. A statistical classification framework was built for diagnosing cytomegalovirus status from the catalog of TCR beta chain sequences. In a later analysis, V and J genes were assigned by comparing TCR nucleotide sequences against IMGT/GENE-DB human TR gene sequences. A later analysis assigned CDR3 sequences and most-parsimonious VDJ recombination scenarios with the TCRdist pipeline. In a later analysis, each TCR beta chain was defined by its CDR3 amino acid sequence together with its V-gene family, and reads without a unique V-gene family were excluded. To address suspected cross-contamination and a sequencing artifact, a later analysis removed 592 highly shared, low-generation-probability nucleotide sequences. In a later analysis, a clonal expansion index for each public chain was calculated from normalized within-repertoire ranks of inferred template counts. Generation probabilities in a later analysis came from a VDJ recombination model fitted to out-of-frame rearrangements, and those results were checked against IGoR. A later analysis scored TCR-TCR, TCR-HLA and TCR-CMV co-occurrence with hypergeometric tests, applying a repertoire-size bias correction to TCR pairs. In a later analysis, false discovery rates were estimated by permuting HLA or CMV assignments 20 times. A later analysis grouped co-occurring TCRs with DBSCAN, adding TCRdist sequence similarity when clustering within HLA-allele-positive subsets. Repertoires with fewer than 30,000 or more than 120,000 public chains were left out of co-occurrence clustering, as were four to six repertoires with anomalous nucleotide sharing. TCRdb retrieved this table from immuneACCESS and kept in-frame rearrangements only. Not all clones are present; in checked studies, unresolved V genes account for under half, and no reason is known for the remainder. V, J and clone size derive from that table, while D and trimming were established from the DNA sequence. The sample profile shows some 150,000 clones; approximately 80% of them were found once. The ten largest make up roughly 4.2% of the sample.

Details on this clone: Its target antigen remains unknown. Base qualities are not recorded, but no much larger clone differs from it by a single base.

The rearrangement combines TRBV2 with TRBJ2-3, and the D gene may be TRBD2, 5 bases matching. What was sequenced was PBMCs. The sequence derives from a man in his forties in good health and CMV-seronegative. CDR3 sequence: CASRIGVSTDTQYF. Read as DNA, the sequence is TGTGCCAGCAGAATCGGGGTTAGCACAGATACGCAGTATTTT.